This T cell receptor beta chain comes out of a study of T cells in Graves' hyperthyroidism and ophthalmopathy. The hyperthyroidism was newly diagnosed and had lasted under 2 months; the patients were aged 18 to 65. Diagnoses were made from clinical symptoms, serum measures (thyroxine and TRAb), thyroid ultrasound and orbital computed tomography. The study collected blood at first hyperthyroidism diagnosis, before any ophthalmopathy symptoms arose. RNA transcripts were the template for amplifying TCR beta CDR3 regions. The TCR CDR3 first-round RT-PCR relied on the HTBI primer set. TCRdb independently ran MiXCR on the multiplex PCR reads; one entry per CDR3 protein. The sample holds some 600,000 distinct CDR3 sequences, around 14% seen once. Germline V gene sequence: CDR1 MNHEY, CDR2 SMNVEV (reference sequence). CDR3 size: 13 residues. V was pared by 3 bases and J by 8 bases, with 13 bases between. This clonotype has at least ten counts.

The rearrangement joins TRBV27 to TRBJ1-2, with D unresolved. The receptor comes from a woman under 40 with Graves' hyperthyroidism that later progressed to Graves' ophthalmopathy. Specimen: blood. CDR3 sequence reads: CASSLLGGKGYTF. In DNA, the CDR3 is TGTGCCAGCAGTTTGCTGGGTGGAAAAGGCTACACCTTC.